The 23 T cell receptor beta chains presented below share a single source sample, sequenced in a study of T-cell memory formation after mild COVID-19. MiXCR, run by TCRdb on the 5' RACE reads, gives a single entry per CDR3 protein. The sample contains more than 150,000 distinct CDR3 sequences, approximately 10% of which appear only once. Sequenced: PBMCs or a T cell subset sorted from them (not recorded which). The origin of the receptors is a man between 18 and 29 years old who had mild COVID-19 (a few samples of this study predate the infection). Cell type and time point are not known.

The gene calls are TRBV6-5 and TRBJ2-7, with D tentatively TRBD1 or TRBD2 (6 bases each). This CDR3 contains 15 residues. The V gene's germline CDR1 is MNHEY and CDR2 SVGAGI. V lost 5 bases and J 3 bases, leaving 17 bases between the germline ends. For the CDR3, the DNA is TGTGCCAGCAGTCCGGGGGCTAGAGTCGGCTACGAGCAGTACTTC. Translation gives CASSPGARVGYEQYF.

V usage is TRBV20-1 and J usage is TRBJ2-7; 10 bases map to TRBD2. This CDR3 is 14 amino acids long. Germline values: CDR1 DFQATT, CDR2 SNEGSKA (reference sequence). Trimming at V came to 2 bases and at J to 0 bases, leaving 1 base not matched to a gene. CDR3 coding DNA: TGCAGTGCTAGAAGCGGGGGGGCCTCCTACGAGCAGTACTTC. Residues: CSARSGGASYEQYF.

This clonotype turned up a few times. The CDR3 protein is CASGGDGYTF. The CDR3 DNA sequence: TGTGCCAGCGGGGGCGATGGCTACACCTTC. The rearrangement joins TRBV7-9 to TRBJ1-2, with D possibly TRBD1 on 6 matching bases. V lost 8 bases to trimming and J lost 6 bases, with 7 bases between them. The V gene's germline CDR1 is SEHNR and CDR2 FQNEAQ (reference sequence). The CDR3 runs to 10 residues.

The table lists this clonotype with many counts. One end of the junction fails to match germline, which may point to a read error. This rearrangement joins TRBV5-1 to TRBJ2-5; D uncertain. Germline values: CDR1 SGHRS, CDR2 YFSETQ. The CDR3 totals 13 residues. CDR3 DNA sequence: TGTGCCAGCAGTTTACTCAGCCAAGAGACCCAGTACTTC. Translated, it gives CASSLLSQETQYF.

The table lists this clonotype with a few counts. The chain joins TRBV12-3 or TRBV12-4 to TRBJ2-1, with TRBD2 matching over 7 bases. The junction had 3 bases not matched to a gene; V was cut back by 1 base and J by 3 bases. The CDR3 loop spans 15 amino acids. The CDR3 bases are TGTGCCAGCAGTTTAGGGAGCGGGGACTACAATGAGCAGTTCTTC. Its translation: CASSLGSGDYNEQFF.

The gene calls are TRBV18 and TRBJ2-7; 7 nucleotides agree with TRBD2. V lost 1 base to trimming and J lost 2 bases; unmatched junction nucleotides: 2. This CDR3 has 14 residues. Germline V lookup: CDR1 KGHSH, CDR2 LQKENI. This CDR3 is CASSPREGPYEQYF. DNA for the CDR3: TGTGCCAGCTCACCACGGGAGGGGCCCTACGAGCAGTACTTC.

V gene TRBV12-3 or TRBV12-4 combines with J gene TRBJ1-5, with D tentatively TRBD1 (6 bases). CDR3 length: 14 residues. Trimming shortened V by 6 bases and J by 7 bases, and 16 bases separated the two germline ends. The DNA for the CDR3 is TGTGCCAGCAGGCCCACAGGGAAGGGCCAGCCCCAGCATTTT. Translation: CASRPTGKGQPQHF.

This rearrangement joins TRBV9 to TRBJ2-5, with a weak D call TRBD2 (6 bases). The germline V gene has CDR1 SGDLS and CDR2 YYNGEE. V shed 0 bases and J shed 5 bases, with 11 bases lying between them. The CDR3 is made up of 14 amino acids. For the CDR3, the DNA is TGTGCCAGCAGCGTAGAGGTCCGGGGGGAGACCCAGTACTTC. It is translated as CASSVEVRGETQYF.

J is TRBJ2-7 and V is TRBV23-1; 8 nucleotides line up with TRBD2. TRBV23-1 qualifies as an ORF whose function is uncertain. V gave up 3 bases and J gave up 4 bases; unmatched junction bases: 11. This CDR3 has 16 amino acids. DNA of the CDR3: TGCGCCAGCAGTCAGTTCACGGGGGGCGGGGGGTACGAGCAGTACTTC. Protein sequence: CASSQFTGGGGYEQYF.

Only a few counts were recorded for this clonotype. The chain joins TRBV4-2 to TRBJ2-5; 9 bases are shared with TRBD2. Germline values: CDR1 LGHNA, CDR2 YNFKEQ. V was pared by 3 bases and J by 4 bases, with 9 bases of the junction left unmatched. This CDR3 is built from 16 residues. In DNA, the CDR3 is TGTGCCAGCAGCCATGATTTAGCGGGGGTTGCAGAGACCCAGTACTTC. Translated: CASSHDLAGVAETQYF.

Many counts were recorded for this clonotype. The gene calls are TRBV24-1 and TRBJ2-3, with TRBD2 matching 10 bases. Germline values: CDR1 KGHDR, CDR2 SFDVKD. There are 16 residues in the CDR3. After removal of 1 base from V and 6 bases from J, the junction contained 6 bases not matched to a gene. The CDR3 DNA reads TGTGCCACCAGTGATTTAAAGCGGGGGGGAGATGATACGCAGTATTTT. It codes for CATSDLKRGGDDTQYF.

This clonotype occurred a few times. The chain carries TRBV9 and TRBJ1-2, with D hard to call. V dropped 5 bases and J dropped 8 bases, with 19 bases sitting between them. CDR1 and CDR2 from the germline V gene are SGDLS and YYNGEE. CDR3 size: 14 residues. The CDR3: CASRTTAGSGGYTF. The CDR3, as DNA: TGTGCCAGCAGGACCACGGCGGGGTCCGGAGGCTACACCTTC.

This clonotype has a count of ten or more. This sequence joins TRBV12-3 or TRBV12-4 and TRBJ2-2; 9 bases map to TRBD2. The CDR3 is 14 residues long. The J segment lost 4 bases and the V segment lost 10 bases, leaving 7 bases of the junction unmatched. CDR3 in DNA: TGTGCCACGGCTAGCGGGGCGATCACCGGGGAGCTGTTTTTT. Its translation: CATASGAITGELFF.

The DNA for the CDR3 is TGTGCCAGCACCCGGGGTTTCTCTGGAAACACCATATATTTT. It is translated as CASTRGFSGNTIYF. V usage is TRBV3-1 and J usage is TRBJ1-3; D unclear. This CDR3 region has 14 residues. Germline V gene sequence: CDR1 LGHDT, CDR2 YNNKEL (reference sequence). V was trimmed by 7 bases and J by 0 bases, leaving 10 bases between them.

This clonotype was recorded a few times. Written as DNA, the CDR3 is TGTGCCTGGAGGTGGGCAGATACGCAGTATTTT. As protein: CAWRWADTQYF. V gene TRBV30 combines with J gene TRBJ2-3; D gene unclear. Germline V gene data show CDR1 as GTSNPN and CDR2 as SVGIG (reference sequence). The germline V and J ends were trimmed by 3 bases and 4 bases, with 5 bases remaining between them. CDR3 length: 11 amino acids.

In this sample, this clonotype turned up many times. The chain recombines TRBV20-1 with TRBJ1-5; 9 bases are a match to TRBD1. Germline V gene lookup returns CDR1 DFQATT and CDR2 SNEGSKA (reference sequence). V lost 4 bases, J lost 0 bases, and 4 bases stayed unmatched. The CDR3 is 15 amino acids. In DNA, the CDR3 is TGCAGTGCTACACGGACAGGGGATAGCAATCAGCCCCAGCATTTT. Residues: CSATRTGDSNQPQHF.

The chain recombines TRBV2 with TRBJ2-1, with D possibly TRBD1 on 7 matching bases. Germline V gene lookup returns CDR1 SNHLY and CDR2 FYNNEI. This CDR3 is built from 13 residues. Trimming stripped 4 bases from V and 10 bases from J, with 14 bases between. This chain's CDR3 is CASSARQGGEQFF. The CDR3 nucleotides are TGTGCCAGCAGTGCTCGGCAGGGGGGCGAGCAGTTCTTC.

This clonotype was counted only a few times. The gene calls are TRBV2 and TRBJ1-1; D gene uncertain. Trimming took 1 base from V and 4 from J, leaving 7 bases between them. The germline gives CDR1 SNHLY, CDR2 FYNNEI. This CDR3 is built from 13 residues. The CDR3 sequence: CASSEGETTEAFF. The CDR3, as DNA: TGTGCCAGCAGTGAAGGGGAGACCACTGAAGCTTTCTTT.

This clonotype was observed many times. The gene calls are TRBV5-1 and TRBJ2-5; 10 bases map to TRBD2. The germline gives CDR1 SGHRS, CDR2 YFSETQ. The CDR3 is made up of 15 amino acids. V was clipped by 4 bases and J by 2 bases; unmatched bases: 5. The DNA for the CDR3 is TGCGCCAGCAGCCTTCGACTAGCGGGTCAAGAGACCCAGTACTTC. Protein product: CASSLRLAGQETQYF.

The V and J genes are TRBV11-3 and TRBJ1-1, with D tentatively TRBD1 (5 bases). The ends were cut back, 5 bases at V and 4 bases at J, with 17 bases in the middle. The germline V gene encodes CDR1 SGHNT and CDR2 YENEEA. The CDR3 extends over 15 amino acids. The CDR3 loop reads CASSPGAGLPTEAFF. The CDR3 DNA follows: TGTGCCAGCAGCCCGGGCGCAGGGTTACCCACTGAAGCTTTCTTT.

This clonotype came up a few times. One junction end disagrees with the germline gene, perhaps due to a read error. This rearrangement joins TRBV29-1 to TRBJ1-1, with D maybe TRBD1 (5 bases). The CDR3 has 13 amino acids. The germline V gene has CDR1 SQVTM and CDR2 ANQGSEA. Written as DNA, the CDR3 is TGCAGCGTTGACAGGGCCATGAACACTAAAGCTTTCTTT. It yields the protein CSVDRAMNTKAFF. The complete variable domain, with remaining parts taken from reference TRBV29-1 and TRBJ1-1, reads SAVISQKPSRDICQRGTSLTIQCQVDSQVTMMFWYRQQPGQSLTLIATANQGSEATYESGFVIDKFPISRPNLTFSTLTVSNMSPEDSSIYLCSVDRAMNTKAFFGQGTRLTVV.

The chain carries TRBV20-1 and TRBJ2-5; 7 bases match TRBD2. Trimming at V came to 2 bases and at J to 0 bases, leaving 3 bases not matched to a gene. The CDR3 covers 14 residues. Germline CDR1 DFQATT, CDR2 SNEGSKA (reference sequence). The CDR3 DNA follows: TGCAGTGCTAGACGGGGGGACTACCAAGAGACCCAGTACTTC. Translated: CSARRGDYQETQYF.

The CDR3 region has the DNA TGTGCCAGCAGCACCACTCCAGGGCCGGCTACCGAAGCTTTCTTT. Its translation: CASSTTPGPATEAFF. The chain links TRBV7-6 to TRBJ1-1, with a possible D match to TRBD1 (5 bases). V lost 5 bases and J 8 bases, leaving 21 bases between the germline ends. The CDR3 contains 15 residues. The germline CDR1 and CDR2 sequences are SGHVS and FNYEAQ.